This is a list of T cell receptor beta chains from one sample in a study of blood T cell repertoires in COVID-19. Clones were sequenced by immunoSEQ multiplex PCR, and TCRdb holds only the in-frame ones, with some missing. This sample has over 100,000 clones; more than 75% occur once, and the top ten carry roughly 1.5%. The sample taken for sequencing was peripheral blood. All receptors come from a man aged 35 to 55 with acute or convalescent COVID-19. The CDR3 runs from the conserved cysteine through the conserved F or W. The order of the fields is J gene, V gene, clone size, D gene, CDR3 DNA, CDR3 protein. A D gene is named only where the DNA matches it firmly. Clone size is given for some rows only: seen once, a few or many times, or a class if the clone is expanded.

>TRBJ2-7|TRBV27|.|TRBD1
TGTGCCAGCAGTTCCCCCGGGACAGGGTTATACGAGCAGTACTTC
CASSSPGTGLYEQYF
>TRBJ1-2|TRBV7-8|.|TRBD1
TGTGCCAGCAGCTTGGGGACAGGGAACTATGGCTACACCTTC
CASSLGTGNYGYTF
>TRBJ1-5|TRBV7-8|.|TRBD1
TGTGCCAGCAGCGCCGGGACAGGGGGGCAGCCCCAGCATTTT
CASSAGTGGQPQHF
>TRBJ1-1|TRBV5-1|.|TRBD1
TGCGCCAGCAGCTGGGGACAGCACACTGAAGCTTTCTTT
CASSWGQHTEAFF
>TRBJ2-5|TRBV7-2|.|TRBD1
TGTGCCAGCAGCTTCGGACAGGGGGAGACCCAGTACTTC
CASSFGQGETQYF
>TRBJ2-3|TRBV9|.|TRBD2
TGTGCCAGCAGCGTCAGACTAGCGGGAGTAGGGGATACGCAGTATTTT
CASSVRLAGVGDTQYF
>TRBJ2-5|TRBV5-6|.|TRBD2
TGTGCCAGCAGATCAGCGGGAGGGCAAGAGACCCAGTACTTC
CASRSAGGQETQYF
>TRBJ2-7|TRBV21-1|.|.
TGTGCCAGCAGCCCGCGGACTAGCGGGAGACTCAAGCAGTACTTC
CASSPRTSGRLKQYF
>TRBJ2-4|TRBV11-2|.|.
TGTGCCAGCAGCTTATTCTTGAGGGAAAACATTCAGTACTTC
CASSLFLRENIQYF
>TRBJ2-7|TRBV11-2|.|.
TGTGCCAGCAGCCCCGACCGTCCGGGGGAGCAGTACTTC
CASSPDRPGEQYF
>TRBJ2-7|TRBV19|.|TRBD1
TGTGCCCCTCTACAGGGGCATTCCTACGAGCAGTACTTC
CAPLQGHSYEQYF
>TRBJ1-2|TRBV5-3|.|.
TGTGCCAGAAGCGTCGGACAGCTAAAAAGCTATGGCTACACCTTC
CARSVGQLKSYGYTF
>TRBJ2-7|TRBV5-6|.|TRBD2
TGTGCCAGCAGCCCCGGGACTAGCGGCTACGAGCAGTACTTC
CASSPGTSGYEQYF
>TRBJ2-1|TRBV28|.|TRBD2
TGTGCCAGCAGTTGGCGGGAGTTAGGGGAGCAGTTCTTC
CASSWRELGEQFF
>TRBJ1-2|TRBV7-2|once|.
TGTGCCAGCAGCTTAGATCCGGGAGCCTATGGCTACACCTTC
CASSLDPGAYGYTF
>TRBJ1-4|TRBV29-1|.|.
TGCAGCGTTTCCCAGGGGAACGAAAAACTGTTTTTT
CSVSQGNEKLFF
>TRBJ2-3|TRBV7-9|few|TRBD2
TGTGCCAGCAGCTTAGGTCTAGCGGGAGCCCCCACAGATACGCAGTATTTT
CASSLGLAGAPTDTQYF
>TRBJ2-1|TRBV3-1/TRBV3-2|.|TRBD2
TGTGCCAGCGGACTAGCGGGGGCCTCCTCCTACAATGAGCAGTTCTTC
CASGLAGASSYNEQFF
>TRBJ1-5|TRBV20-1|.|TRBD1
TGCAGTGCTCGTGGCCAGGGGGCGAGCAATCAGCCCCAGCATTTT
CSARGQGASNQPQHF
>TRBJ2-2|TRBV6-5|.|TRBD2
TGTGCCAGCAGTTACTCCCTAGCGGGGGCGACCGGGGAGCTGTTTTTT
CASSYSLAGATGELFF
>TRBJ2-7|TRBV5-1|.|.
TGCGCCAGCAGCTTGGCGGCAGGGAATCGCTACGAGCAGTACTTC
CASSLAAGNRYEQYF
>TRBJ1-2|TRBV28|.|TRBD1
TGTGCCAGCAGAACCGGGGACAGGGTAACCTACACCTTC
CASRTGDRVTYTF
>TRBJ2-3|TRBV11-2|.|.
TGTGCCAGCAGCTCCGACTGGCATACGCAGTATTTT
CASSSDWHTQYF
>TRBJ1-2|TRBV4-2|.|.
TGTGCCAGCAGCCAAGACTCGGGGGGTGGTGGCTACACCTTC
CASSQDSGGGGYTF
>TRBJ2-1|TRBV25-1|few|TRBD2
TGTGCCAGCAGTGAGGGACTAGCGGGAGATGAGCAGTTCTTC
CASSEGLAGDEQFF
>TRBJ1-2|TRBV27|.|TRBD1
TGTGCCAGCAGTTACCCGACAGGGGTCTATGGCTACACCTTC
CASSYPTGVYGYTF
>TRBJ1-2|TRBV18|.|.
TGTGCCAGCTCACCGGGCCCCACAGGGAGCTATGGCTACACCTTC
CASSPGPTGSYGYTF
>TRBJ2-1|TRBV7-2|.|TRBD2
TGTGCCAGCGCTCCCCCGGGGGGGCTGACCTACAATGAGCAGTTCTTC
CASAPPGGLTYNEQFF
>TRBJ1-1|TRBV30|.|TRBD1
TGTGCCTGGGAACCGGGACAGGGGTTTGGCACTGAAGCTTTCTTT
CAWEPGQGFGTEAFF
>TRBJ2-1|TRBV3-1/TRBV3-2|.|.
TGTGCCAGCAGCAGTAGGGCGGGGACCCACTACAATGAGCAGTTCTTC
CASSSRAGTHYNEQFF
>TRBJ1-4|TRBV6-5|.|.
TGTGCCAGCAGACCCAGGGGTCGCGGTGAAAAACTGTTTTTT
CASRPRGRGEKLFF
>TRBJ1-1|TRBV18|.|.
TGTGCCAGCTCACCACAAACGGGAACGAACACTGAAGCTTTCTTT
CASSPQTGTNTEAFF
>TRBJ2-1|TRBV4-2|.|TRBD2
TGTGCCAGCAGCCAGCCCACTAGCGGGGGGGCCAATGAGCAGTTCTTC
CASSQPTSGGANEQFF
>TRBJ2-2|TRBV2|.|.
TGTGCCAGCAGTGAAAGGCGGGCGTCGGACACCGGGGAGCTGTTTTTT
CASSERRASDTGELFF
>TRBJ2-3|TRBV2|.|TRBD2
TGTGCCAGCAGTACTAGCGGGAGTTTTACAGATACGCAGTATTTT
CASSTSGSFTDTQYF
>TRBJ2-7|TRBV18|.|.
TGTGCCAGCTCAGTACAGGGGGGGTCCTACGAGCAGTACTTC
CASSVQGGSYEQYF
>TRBJ2-3|TRBV6-5|.|.
TGTGCCAGCAGTCCCACTAGACCAGGTCCGGCTACGCAGTATTTT
CASSPTRPGPATQYF
>TRBJ1-6|TRBV6-5|.|TRBD1
TGTGCCAGCAGGCCCACAGGGGCGAATTCACCCCTCCACTTT
CASRPTGANSPLHF
>TRBJ1-5|TRBV2|few|.
TGTGCCAGCAGTGGGCTTACAGGGCTAACCCAGCATTTT
CASSGLTGLTQHF
>TRBJ2-5|TRBV2|.|.
TGTGCCAGCGGCAGGGATCGCCAGGAGACCCAGTACTTC
CASGRDRQETQYF
>TRBJ2-1|TRBV7-2|.|TRBD2
TGTGCCAGCAGCTCTCCGGGAGCGGGGGGCTTCGGGGAGCAGTTCTTC
CASSSPGAGGFGEQFF
>TRBJ2-3|TRBV19|.|.
TGTGCCAGTAGTATCAGTTCTTTTGCGGCAGATACGCAGTATTTT
CASSISSFAADTQYF
>TRBJ2-6|TRBV7-2|.|.
TGTGCCAGCAGTCTAAGGGGATCTGGGGCCAACGTCCTGACTTTC
CASSLRGSGANVLTF
>TRBJ1-2|TRBV7-3|.|TRBD1
TGTGCCAGCATTGGACAGGACCTCTATGGCTACACCTTC
CASIGQDLYGYTF
>TRBJ2-5|TRBV6-1|.|TRBD2
TGTGCCAGCAGTGAAAGTGCTCGGACTAGCGGGTTCCAAGAGACCCAGTACTTC
CASSESARTSGFQETQYF
>TRBJ2-3|TRBV5-5|.|TRBD2
TGTGCCAGCAGCTTGGCCCAACATTGGCGGGAGGGAGGCACAGATACGCAGTATTTT
CASSLAQHWREGGTDTQYF
>TRBJ2-3|TRBV9|.|TRBD2
TGTGCCAGCAGCTCAAGCGGGGGAAACACAGATACGCAGTATTTT
CASSSSGGNTDTQYF
>TRBJ1-5|TRBV4-3|.|.
TGCGCCAGCAGCCAAGAACTAACCGCAAGGCAGCCCCAGCATTTT
CASSQELTARQPQHF
>TRBJ1-1|TRBV2|few|.
TGTGCCAGCAGTGTCCAGAGGCTGAACACTGAAGCTTTCTTT
CASSVQRLNTEAFF
>TRBJ1-6|TRBV11-2|.|TRBD1
TGTGCCAGCAGCTCGCTGGGACAGGGGGGGTCACCCCTCCACTTT
CASSSLGQGGSPLHF
>TRBJ2-7|TRBV3-1/TRBV3-2|.|TRBD1
TGTGCCAGCAGCCCGCGTGGGACAGGATTCGGCGAGCAGTACTTC
CASSPRGTGFGEQYF
>TRBJ2-1|TRBV25-1|.|.
TGTGCCAGCAGTGACCTCGACACCCGCTCCTACAATGAGCAGTTCTTC
CASSDLDTRSYNEQFF
>TRBJ1-2|TRBV27|.|.
TGTGCCAGCAGGGGGGGTTACTATGGCTACACCTTC
CASRGGYYGYTF
>TRBJ1-4|TRBV5-8|.|TRBD1
TGTGCCAGCAGCCCGGGACAGCATTTTGATAATGAAAAACTGTTTTTT
CASSPGQHFDNEKLFF